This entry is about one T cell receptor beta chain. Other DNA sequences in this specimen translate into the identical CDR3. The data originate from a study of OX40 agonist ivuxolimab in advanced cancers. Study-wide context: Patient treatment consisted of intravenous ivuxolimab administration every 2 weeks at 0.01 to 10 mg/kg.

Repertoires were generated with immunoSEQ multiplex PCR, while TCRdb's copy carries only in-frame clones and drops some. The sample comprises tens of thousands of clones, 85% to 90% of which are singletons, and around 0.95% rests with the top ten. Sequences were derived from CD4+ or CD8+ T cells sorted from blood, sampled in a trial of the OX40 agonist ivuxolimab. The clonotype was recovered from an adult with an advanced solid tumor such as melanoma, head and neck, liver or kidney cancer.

The CDR3 spells CASSPSGGTGEQYF. The CDR3 bases are TGTGCCAGCTCACCCTCAGGGGGCACGGGGGAGCAGTACTTC. The chain recombines TRBV18 with TRBJ2-7, with 8 positions matching TRBD1. Germline V gives CDR1 KGHSH, CDR2 LQKENI. J gave up 7 bases and V 3 bases, and 8 bases lay outside the gene matches. The CDR3 runs to 14 residues. Based on the CDR3 plus reference TRBV18 and TRBJ2-7, the full variable domain is NAGVMQNPRHLVRRRGQEARLRCSPMKGHSHVYWYRQLPEEGLKFMVYLQKENIIDESGMPKERFSAEFPKEGPSILRIQQVVRGDSAAYFCASSPSGGTGEQYFGPGTRLTVT.